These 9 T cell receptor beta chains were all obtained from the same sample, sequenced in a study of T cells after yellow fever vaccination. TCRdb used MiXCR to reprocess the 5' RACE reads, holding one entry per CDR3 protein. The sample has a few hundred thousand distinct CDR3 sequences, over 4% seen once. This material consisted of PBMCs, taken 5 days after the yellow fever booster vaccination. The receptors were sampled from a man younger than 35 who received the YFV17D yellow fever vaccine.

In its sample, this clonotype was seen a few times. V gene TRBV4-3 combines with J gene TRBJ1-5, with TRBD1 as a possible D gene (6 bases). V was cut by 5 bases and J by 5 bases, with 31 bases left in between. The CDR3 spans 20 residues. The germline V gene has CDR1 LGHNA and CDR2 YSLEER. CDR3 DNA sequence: TGCGCCAGCAGCGCCTACAGGGCATCGGCAACAACCGCCCCGTATCAGCCCCAGCATTTT. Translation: CASSAYRASATTAPYQPQHF.

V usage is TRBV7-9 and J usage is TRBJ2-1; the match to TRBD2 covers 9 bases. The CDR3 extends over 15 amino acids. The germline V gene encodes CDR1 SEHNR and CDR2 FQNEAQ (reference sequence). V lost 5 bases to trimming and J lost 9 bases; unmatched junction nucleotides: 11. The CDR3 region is CASSRTSGTSREQFF. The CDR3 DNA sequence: TGTGCCAGCAGCAGAACGTCCGGGACTAGCCGTGAGCAGTTCTTC.

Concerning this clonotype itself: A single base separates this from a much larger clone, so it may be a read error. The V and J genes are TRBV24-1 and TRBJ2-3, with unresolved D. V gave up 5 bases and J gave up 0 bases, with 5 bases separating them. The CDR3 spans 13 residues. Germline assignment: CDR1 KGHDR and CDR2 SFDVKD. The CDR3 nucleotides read TGTGCCACCAGTGTTGGGAGCACAGATACGCAGTATTTT. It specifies CATSVGSTDTQYF.

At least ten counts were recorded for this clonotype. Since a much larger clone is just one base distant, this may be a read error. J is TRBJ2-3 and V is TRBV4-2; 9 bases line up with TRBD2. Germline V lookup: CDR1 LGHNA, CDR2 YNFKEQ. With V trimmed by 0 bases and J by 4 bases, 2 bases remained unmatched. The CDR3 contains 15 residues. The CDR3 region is CASSQERGGPDTQYF. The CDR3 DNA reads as TGTGCCAGCAGCCAAGAGCGGGGGGGCCCAGATACGCAGTATTTT.

The CDR3 sequence is CASSPSGHLNTGELFF. CDR3 bases: TGTGCCAGCAGTCCCTCGGGACACCTTAACACCGGGGAGCTGTTTTTT. The V call is TRBV28, the J call TRBJ2-2, with a weak D call TRBD1 (6 bases). Per germline, CDR1 MDHEN and CDR2 SYDVKM. V was trimmed by 5 bases and J by 2 bases, leaving 15 bases between them. CDR3 length: 16 residues.

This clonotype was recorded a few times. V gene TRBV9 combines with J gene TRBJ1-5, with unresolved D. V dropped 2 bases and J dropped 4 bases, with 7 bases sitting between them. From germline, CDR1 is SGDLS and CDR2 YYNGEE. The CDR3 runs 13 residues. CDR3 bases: TGTGCCAGCAGCGTGAGTCTTAATCAGCCCCAGCATTTT. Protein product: CASSVSLNQPQHF.

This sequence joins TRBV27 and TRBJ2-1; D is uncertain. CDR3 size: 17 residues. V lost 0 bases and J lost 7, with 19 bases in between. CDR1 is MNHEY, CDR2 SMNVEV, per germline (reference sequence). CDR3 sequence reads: CASSLSSTGSISNEQFF. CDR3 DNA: TGTGCCAGCAGTTTATCTTCGACGGGTAGTATTTCGAATGAGCAGTTCTTC.

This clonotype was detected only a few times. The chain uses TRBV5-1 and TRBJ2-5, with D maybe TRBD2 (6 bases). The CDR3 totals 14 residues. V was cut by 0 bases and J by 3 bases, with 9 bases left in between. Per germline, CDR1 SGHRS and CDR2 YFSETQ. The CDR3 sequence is CASSLGWTKETQYF. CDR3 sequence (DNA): TGCGCCAGCAGCTTGGGCTGGACTAAAGAGACCCAGTACTTC.

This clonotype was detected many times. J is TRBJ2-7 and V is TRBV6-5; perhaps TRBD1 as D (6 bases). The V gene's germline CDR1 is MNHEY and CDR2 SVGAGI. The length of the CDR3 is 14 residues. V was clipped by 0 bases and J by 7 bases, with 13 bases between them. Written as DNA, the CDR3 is TGTGCCAGCAGTTACTCGCCCACAGGGAGTGAGCAGTACTTC. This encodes CASSYSPTGSEQYF.